What follows is one T cell receptor (beta chain) and its context. This sample was included in a study of cytomegalovirus exposure and HLA in healthy donors. Primers included in the PCR were 60 Vbeta and 13 Jbeta primers. Profiled with immunoSEQ multiplex PCR; TCRdb holds only in-frame clones, not every one. This table holds tens of thousands of clones, 78% found once. The receptor comes from a female donor in good health and CMV-seronegative. Sequenced sample: PBMCs.

The CDR3 spells CASSYSAGATDTQYF. CDR3 DNA: TGTGCCAGCAGTTACTCGGCGGGGGCCACAGATACGCAGTATTTT. The J gene is TRBJ2-3, the V gene TRBV6-6, with D perhaps matching TRBD2 (7 bases). With 0 bases removed from V and 2 bases from J, the gap between germline ends came to 9 bases. The CDR3 loop spans 15 amino acids. Germline CDR1 is MNHNY and CDR2 is SVGAGI (reference sequence).